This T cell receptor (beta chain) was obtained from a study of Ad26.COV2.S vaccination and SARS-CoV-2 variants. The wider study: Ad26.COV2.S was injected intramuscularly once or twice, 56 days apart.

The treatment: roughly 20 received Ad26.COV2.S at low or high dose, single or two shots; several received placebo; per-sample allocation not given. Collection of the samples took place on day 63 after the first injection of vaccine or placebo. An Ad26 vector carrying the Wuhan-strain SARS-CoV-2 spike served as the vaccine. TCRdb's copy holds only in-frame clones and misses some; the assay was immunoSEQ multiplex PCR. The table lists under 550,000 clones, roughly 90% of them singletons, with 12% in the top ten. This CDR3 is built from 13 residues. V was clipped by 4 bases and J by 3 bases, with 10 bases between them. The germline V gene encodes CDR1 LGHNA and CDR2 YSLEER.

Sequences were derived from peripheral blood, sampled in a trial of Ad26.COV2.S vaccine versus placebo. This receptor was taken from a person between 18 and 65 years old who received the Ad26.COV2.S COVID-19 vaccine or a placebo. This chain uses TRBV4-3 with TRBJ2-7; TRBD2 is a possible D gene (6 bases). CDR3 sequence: CASSPGLGYEQYF. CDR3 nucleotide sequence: TGCGCCAGCAGCCCGGGACTTGGCTACGAGCAGTACTTC.